This T cell receptor (beta chain) was sequenced during a study of cytomegalovirus exposure and HLA in healthy donors. Vbeta (60) and Jbeta (13) primers were used in the PCR. The table came from immunoSEQ multiplex PCR; TCRdb's copy has only in-frame clones and leaves some out. The sample shows 130,000 or so clones, around 84% of them seen only once. This clonotype originated in a man younger than 35 in good health and CMV-seronegative. Input material: PBMCs.

The CDR3 sequence: CSGLNRAHTDTQYF. In DNA form, the CDR3 reads TGCAGCGGACTCAACAGGGCACACACAGATACGCAGTATTTT. J is TRBJ2-3 and V is TRBV29-1; TRBD1 might be the D (6 bases). CDR1 SQVTM and CDR2 ANQGSEA come from the germline V gene. The CDR3 runs to 14 residues. V lost 7 bases, J lost 2 bases, and 16 bases lay in between.